This TCR beta chain emerged from a study of long-term antiretroviral therapy in people with HIV. Turning to the study itself: Collection of the earliest samples took place about a decade ahead of the 2015 immediate-ART recommendation. Findings and limits, study-wide: Controls exceeded HIV repertoires in CDR3 length range.

Survey level was the resolution at which the v3.0 immunoSEQ assay ran. Sequencing was performed with immunoSEQ multiplex PCR; in TCRdb, only in-frame clones are kept and a portion is missing. The table lists some 43,000 clones, more than 75% of them singletons. V trimming: 4 bases; J trimming: 14 bases; junction bases outside the gene matches: 14. Looked up from germline, CDR1 is GTSNPN and CDR2 is SVGIG (reference sequence). This CDR3 comprises 13 residues. This clone appeared once. The antigen is unknown. The V and J genes are TRBV30 and TRBJ1-2; TRBD1 matches 9 bases. This receptor was identified in a woman aged 45-65 years with HIV. Sequenced material: unsorted PBMCs, taken 0.1 years before starting antiretroviral therapy. The CDR3 sequence: CAWTIQGAGLRTF. CDR3 DNA sequence: TGTGCCTGGACTATACAGGGGGCCGGGTTGAGGACCTTC.